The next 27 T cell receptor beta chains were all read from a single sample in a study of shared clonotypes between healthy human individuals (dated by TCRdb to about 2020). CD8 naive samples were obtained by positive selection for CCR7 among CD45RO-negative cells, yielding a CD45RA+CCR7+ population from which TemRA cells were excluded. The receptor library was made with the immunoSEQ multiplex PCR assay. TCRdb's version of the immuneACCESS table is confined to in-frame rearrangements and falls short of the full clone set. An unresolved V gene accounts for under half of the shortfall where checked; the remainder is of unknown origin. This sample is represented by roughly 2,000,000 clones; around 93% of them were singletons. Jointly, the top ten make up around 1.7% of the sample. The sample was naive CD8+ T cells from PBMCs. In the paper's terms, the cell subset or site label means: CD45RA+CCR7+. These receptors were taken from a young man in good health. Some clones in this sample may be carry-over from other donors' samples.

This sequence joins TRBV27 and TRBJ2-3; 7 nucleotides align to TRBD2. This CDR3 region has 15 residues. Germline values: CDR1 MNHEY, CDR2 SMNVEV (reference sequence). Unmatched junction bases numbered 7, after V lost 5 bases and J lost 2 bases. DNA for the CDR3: TGTGCCAGCAGTATCTCTAGCGGATACACAGATACGCAGTATTTT. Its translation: CASSISSGYTDTQYF.

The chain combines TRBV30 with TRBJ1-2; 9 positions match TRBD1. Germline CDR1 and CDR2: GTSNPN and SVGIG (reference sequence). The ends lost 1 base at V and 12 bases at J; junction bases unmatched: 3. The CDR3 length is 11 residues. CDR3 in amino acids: CAWSEGTGNTF. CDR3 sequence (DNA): TGTGCCTGGAGTGAGGGGACAGGGAACACCTTC.

CDR3 sequence: CASSMGGLAGPEQFF. As DNA, the CDR3 is TGTGCCAGTAGTATGGGGGGACTAGCGGGACCGGAGCAGTTCTTC. V usage is TRBV19 and J usage is TRBJ2-1, with 13 positions matching TRBD2. The CDR3 is 15 residues long. The germline CDR1 and CDR2 sequences are LNHDA and SQIVND (reference sequence). Trimming removed 3 bases from V and 10 bases from J; junction bases left unmatched: 6.

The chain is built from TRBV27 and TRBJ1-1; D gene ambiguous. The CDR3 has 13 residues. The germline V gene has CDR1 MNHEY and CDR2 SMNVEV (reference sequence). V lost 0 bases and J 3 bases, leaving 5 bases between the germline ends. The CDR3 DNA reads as TGTGCCAGCAGTTTATCCTTTTACACTGAAGCTTTCTTT. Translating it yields CASSLSFYTEAFF.

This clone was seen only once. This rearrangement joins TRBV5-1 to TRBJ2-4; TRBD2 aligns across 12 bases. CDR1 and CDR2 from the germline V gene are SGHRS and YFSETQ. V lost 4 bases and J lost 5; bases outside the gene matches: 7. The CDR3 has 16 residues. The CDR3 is CASSPGLAGNENIQYF. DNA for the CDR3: TGCGCCAGCAGCCCCGGACTAGCGGGAAACGAAAACATTCAGTACTTC.

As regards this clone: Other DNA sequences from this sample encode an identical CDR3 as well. The CDR3 reads CASSLGLAGPGETQYF. As DNA, the CDR3 is TGTGCCAGCAGCTTAGGATTAGCGGGACCAGGAGAGACCCAGTACTTC. The chain combines TRBV7-9 with TRBJ2-5; the match to TRBD2 covers 8 bases. This CDR3 spans 16 amino acids. Germline V gene data show CDR1 as SEHNR and CDR2 as FQNEAQ (reference sequence). V was clipped by 1 base and J by 4 bases; unmatched bases: 8.

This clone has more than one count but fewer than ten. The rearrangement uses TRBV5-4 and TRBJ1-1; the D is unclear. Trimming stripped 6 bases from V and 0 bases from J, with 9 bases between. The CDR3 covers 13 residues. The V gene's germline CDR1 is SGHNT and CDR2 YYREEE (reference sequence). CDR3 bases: TGTGCCAGCACCTTAGGGATGAACACTGAAGCTTTCTTT. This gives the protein CASTLGMNTEAFF.

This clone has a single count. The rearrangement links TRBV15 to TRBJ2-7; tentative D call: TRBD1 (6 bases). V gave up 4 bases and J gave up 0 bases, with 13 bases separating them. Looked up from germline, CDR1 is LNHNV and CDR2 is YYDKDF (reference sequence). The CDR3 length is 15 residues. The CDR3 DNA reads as TGTGCCACCAGCAAAACAGGGTCAAGCTCCTACGAGCAGTACTTC. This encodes CATSKTGSSSYEQYF. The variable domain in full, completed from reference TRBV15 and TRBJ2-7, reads DAMVIQNPRYQVTQFGKPVTLSCSQTLNHNVMYWYQQKSSQAPKLLFHYYDKDFNNEADTPDNFQSRRPNTSFCFLDIRSPGLGDTAMYLCATSKTGSSSYEQYFGPGTRLTVT.

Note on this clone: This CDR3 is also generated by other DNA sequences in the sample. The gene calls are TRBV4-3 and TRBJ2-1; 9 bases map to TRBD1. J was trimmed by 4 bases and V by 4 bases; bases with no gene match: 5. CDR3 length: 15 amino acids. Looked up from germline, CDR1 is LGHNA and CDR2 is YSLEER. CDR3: CASSRGTGTYNEQFF. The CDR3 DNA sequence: TGCGCCAGCAGCCGCGGGACAGGGACATACAATGAGCAGTTCTTC.

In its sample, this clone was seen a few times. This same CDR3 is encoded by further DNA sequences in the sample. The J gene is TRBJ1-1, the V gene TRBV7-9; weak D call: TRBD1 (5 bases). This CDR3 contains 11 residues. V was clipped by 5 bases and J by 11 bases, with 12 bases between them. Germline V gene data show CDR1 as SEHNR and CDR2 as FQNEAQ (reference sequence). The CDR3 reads CASSLIGEAFF. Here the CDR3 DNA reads TGTGCCAGCAGCCTTATAGGGGAGGCTTTCTTT.

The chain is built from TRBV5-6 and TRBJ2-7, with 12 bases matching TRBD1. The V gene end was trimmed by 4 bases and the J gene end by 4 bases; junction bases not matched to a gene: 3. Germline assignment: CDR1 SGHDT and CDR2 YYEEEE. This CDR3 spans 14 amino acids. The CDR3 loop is CASSGDRGRYEQYF. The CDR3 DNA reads TGTGCCAGCAGCGGGGACAGGGGGCGGTACGAGCAGTACTTC.

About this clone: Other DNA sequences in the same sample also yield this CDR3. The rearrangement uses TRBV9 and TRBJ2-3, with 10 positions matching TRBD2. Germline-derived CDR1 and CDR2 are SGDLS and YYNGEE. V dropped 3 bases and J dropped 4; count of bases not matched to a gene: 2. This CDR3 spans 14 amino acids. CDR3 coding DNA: TGTGCCAGCAGCGCTAGCGGGAGCTCAGATACGCAGTATTTT. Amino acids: CASSASGSSDTQYF.

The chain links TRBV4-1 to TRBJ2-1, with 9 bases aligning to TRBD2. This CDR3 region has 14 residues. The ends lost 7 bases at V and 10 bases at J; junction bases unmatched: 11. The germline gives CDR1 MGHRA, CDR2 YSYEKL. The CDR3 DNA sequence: TGCGCCAGCAAAAGGTCGCGGGAGGGCGGAGAGCAGTTCTTC. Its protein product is CASKRSREGGEQFF.

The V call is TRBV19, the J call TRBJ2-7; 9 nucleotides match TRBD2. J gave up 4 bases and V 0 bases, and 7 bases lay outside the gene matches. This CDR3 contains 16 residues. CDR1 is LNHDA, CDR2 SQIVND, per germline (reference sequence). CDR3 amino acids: CASSIDFTSGQYEQYF. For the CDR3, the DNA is TGTGCCAGTAGTATAGATTTCACTAGCGGGCAATACGAGCAGTACTTC.

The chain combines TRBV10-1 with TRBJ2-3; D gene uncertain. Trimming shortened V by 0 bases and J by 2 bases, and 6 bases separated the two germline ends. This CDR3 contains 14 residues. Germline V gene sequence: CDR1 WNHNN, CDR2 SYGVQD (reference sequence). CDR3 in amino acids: CASSESPNTDTQYF. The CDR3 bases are TGCGCCAGCAGTGAGTCACCGAACACAGATACGCAGTATTTT.

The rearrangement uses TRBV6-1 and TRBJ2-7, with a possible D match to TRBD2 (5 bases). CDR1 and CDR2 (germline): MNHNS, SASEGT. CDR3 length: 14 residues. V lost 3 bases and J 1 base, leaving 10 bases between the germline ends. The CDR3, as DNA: TGTGCCAGCAGTGAGGAGGAACAATCCTACGAGCAGTACTTC. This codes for CASSEEEQSYEQYF.

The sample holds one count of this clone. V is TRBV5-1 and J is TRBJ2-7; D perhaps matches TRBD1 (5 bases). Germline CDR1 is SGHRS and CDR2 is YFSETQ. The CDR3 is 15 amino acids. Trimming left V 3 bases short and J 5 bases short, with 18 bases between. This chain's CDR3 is CASSYLVPGPHEQYF. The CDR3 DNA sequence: TGCGCCAGCAGCTACCTTGTGCCAGGGCCCCACGAGCAGTACTTC.

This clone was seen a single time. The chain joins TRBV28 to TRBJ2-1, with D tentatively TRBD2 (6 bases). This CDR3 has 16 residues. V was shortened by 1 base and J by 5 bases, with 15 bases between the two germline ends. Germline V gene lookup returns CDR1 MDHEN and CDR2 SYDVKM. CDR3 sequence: CASSLLDGGTHNEQFF. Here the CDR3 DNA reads TGTGCCAGCAGTTTATTAGATGGCGGGACCCACAATGAGCAGTTCTTC.

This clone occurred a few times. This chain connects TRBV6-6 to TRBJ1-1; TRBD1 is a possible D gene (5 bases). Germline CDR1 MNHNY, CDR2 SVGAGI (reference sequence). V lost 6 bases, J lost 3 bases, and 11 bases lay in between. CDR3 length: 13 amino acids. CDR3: CASSASGYTEAFF. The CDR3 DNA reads TGTGCCAGCAGCGCCTCAGGGTACACTGAAGCTTTCTTT.

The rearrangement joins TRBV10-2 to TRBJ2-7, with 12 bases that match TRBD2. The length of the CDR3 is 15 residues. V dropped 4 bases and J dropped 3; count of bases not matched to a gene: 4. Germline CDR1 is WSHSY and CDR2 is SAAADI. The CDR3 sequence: CASSGLAGVYYEQYF. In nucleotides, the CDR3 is TGCGCCAGCAGTGGACTAGCGGGAGTTTACTACGAGCAGTACTTC.

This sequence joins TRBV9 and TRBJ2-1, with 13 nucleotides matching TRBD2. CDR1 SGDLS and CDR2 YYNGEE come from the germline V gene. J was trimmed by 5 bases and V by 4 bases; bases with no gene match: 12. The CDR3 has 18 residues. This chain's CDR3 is CASSPTQTSGRRDNEQFF. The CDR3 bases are TGTGCCAGCAGCCCAACCCAGACTAGCGGGAGGAGGGACAATGAGCAGTTCTTC.

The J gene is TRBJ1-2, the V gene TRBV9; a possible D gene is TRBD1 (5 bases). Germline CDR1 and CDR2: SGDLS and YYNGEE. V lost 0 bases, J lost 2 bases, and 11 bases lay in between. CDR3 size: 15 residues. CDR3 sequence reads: CASSVADGGNYGYTF. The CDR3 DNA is TGTGCCAGCAGCGTAGCGGATGGGGGAAACTATGGCTACACCTTC.

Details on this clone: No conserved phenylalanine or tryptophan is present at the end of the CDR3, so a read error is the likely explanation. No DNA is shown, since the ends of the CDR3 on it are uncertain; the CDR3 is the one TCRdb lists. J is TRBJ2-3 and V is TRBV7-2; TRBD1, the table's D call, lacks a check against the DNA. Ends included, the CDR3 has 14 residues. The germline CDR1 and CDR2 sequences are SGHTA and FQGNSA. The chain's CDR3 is CASSNGMSWKTGFL.

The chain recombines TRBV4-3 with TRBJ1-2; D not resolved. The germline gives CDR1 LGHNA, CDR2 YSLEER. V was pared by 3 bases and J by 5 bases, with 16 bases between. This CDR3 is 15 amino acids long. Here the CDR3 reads CASSHPFDAFYGYTF. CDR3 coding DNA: TGCGCCAGCAGCCACCCCTTCGACGCATTTTATGGCTACACCTTC.

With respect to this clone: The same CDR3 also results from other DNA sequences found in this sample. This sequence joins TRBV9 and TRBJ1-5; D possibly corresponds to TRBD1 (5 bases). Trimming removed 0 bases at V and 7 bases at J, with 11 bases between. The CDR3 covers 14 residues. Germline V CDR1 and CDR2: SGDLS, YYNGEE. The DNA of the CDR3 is TGTGCCAGCAGCGTAGGGGGGACGGGACAGCCCCAGCATTTT. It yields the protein CASSVGGTGQPQHF.

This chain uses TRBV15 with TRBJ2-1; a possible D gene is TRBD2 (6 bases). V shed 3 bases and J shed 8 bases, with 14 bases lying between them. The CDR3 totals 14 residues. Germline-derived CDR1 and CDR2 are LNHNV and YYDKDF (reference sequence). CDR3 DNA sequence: TGTGCCACCAGCAGCGGCGGGGATGGCGATGAGCAGTTCTTC. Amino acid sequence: CATSSGGDGDEQFF.

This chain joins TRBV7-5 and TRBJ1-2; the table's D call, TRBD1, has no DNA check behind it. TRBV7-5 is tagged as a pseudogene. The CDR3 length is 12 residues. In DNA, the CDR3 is TGTCGCCGGGACAGGGGGAACTATGGCTACACCTTC. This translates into CRRDRGNYGYTF.